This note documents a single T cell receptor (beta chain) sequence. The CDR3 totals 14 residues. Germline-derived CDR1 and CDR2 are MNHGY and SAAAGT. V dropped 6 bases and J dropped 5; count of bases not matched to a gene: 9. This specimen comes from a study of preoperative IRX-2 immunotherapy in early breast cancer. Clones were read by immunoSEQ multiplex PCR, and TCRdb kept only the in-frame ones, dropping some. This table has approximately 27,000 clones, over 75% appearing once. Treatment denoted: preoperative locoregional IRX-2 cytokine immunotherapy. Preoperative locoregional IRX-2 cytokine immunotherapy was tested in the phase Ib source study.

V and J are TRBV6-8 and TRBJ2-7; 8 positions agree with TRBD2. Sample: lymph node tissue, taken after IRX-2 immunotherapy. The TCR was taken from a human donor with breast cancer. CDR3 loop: CASREGRGGNEQYF. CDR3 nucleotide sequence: TGTGCCAGCAGAGAAGGACGGGGGGGCAACGAGCAGTACTTC.